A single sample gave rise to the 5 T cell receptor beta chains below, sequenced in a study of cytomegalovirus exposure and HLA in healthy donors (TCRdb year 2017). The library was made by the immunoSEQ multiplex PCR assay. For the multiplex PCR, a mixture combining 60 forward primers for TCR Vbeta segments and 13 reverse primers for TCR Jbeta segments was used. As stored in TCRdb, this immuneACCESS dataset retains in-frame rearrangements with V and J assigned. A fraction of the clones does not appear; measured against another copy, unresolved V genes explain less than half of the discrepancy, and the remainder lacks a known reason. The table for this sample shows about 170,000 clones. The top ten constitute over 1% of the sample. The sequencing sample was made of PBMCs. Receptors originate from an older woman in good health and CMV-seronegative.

This chain's CDR3 is CASSMFRVNTEAFF. DNA of the CDR3: TGTGCCAGTAGTATGTTCCGGGTTAACACTGAAGCTTTCTTT. This chain uses TRBV19 with TRBJ1-1; D is uncertain. V was cut by 3 bases and J by 2 bases, with 10 bases left in between. The CDR3 has 14 amino acids. Germline lookup yields CDR1 LNHDA and CDR2 SQIVND (reference sequence).

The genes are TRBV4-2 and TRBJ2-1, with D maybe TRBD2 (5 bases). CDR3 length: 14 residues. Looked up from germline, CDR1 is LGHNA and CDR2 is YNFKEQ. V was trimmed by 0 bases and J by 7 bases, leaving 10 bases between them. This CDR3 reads CASSQEGDVNEQFF. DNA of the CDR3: TGTGCCAGCAGCCAAGAGGGAGATGTAAATGAGCAGTTCTTC.

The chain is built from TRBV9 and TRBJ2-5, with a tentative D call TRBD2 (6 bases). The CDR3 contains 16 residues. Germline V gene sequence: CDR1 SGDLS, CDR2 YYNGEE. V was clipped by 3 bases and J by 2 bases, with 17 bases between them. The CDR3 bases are TGTGCCAGCAGCGCGGGGGTGTCCTTCCGTCAAGAGACCCAGTACTTC. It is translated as CASSAGVSFRQETQYF.

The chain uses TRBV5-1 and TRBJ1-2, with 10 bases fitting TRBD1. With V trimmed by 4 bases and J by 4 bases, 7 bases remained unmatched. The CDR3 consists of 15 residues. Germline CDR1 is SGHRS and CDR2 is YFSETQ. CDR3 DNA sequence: TGCGCCAGCAGCCCAGGGACAGGGGCTTTCTATGGCTACACCTTC. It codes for CASSPGTGAFYGYTF.

Here the CDR3 DNA reads TGTGCCAGCATTCAGTTTTGGACAGATACGCAGTATTTT. It yields the protein CASIQFWTDTQYF. The chain is built from TRBV25-1 and TRBJ2-3; no firm D call. There are 13 residues in the CDR3. Germline V gene data show CDR1 as MGHDK and CDR2 as SYGVNS. The V end was cut by 7 bases, the J end by 3 bases, with 11 bases between.